Below are 17 T cell receptor beta chains sequenced from a single sample in a study of blood T cell repertoires in COVID-19. Produced via immunoSEQ multiplex PCR; TCRdb's table is partial and in-frame only. The sample carries 150,000 or so clones, 80% to 90% recorded once. Sequencing was carried out using peripheral blood. These receptors were taken from a woman aged 50 to 60 with COVID-19, enrolled during active disease.

The CDR3 DNA follows: TGTGCCACCAGTGACGACACCGGGAGCCCTAATCAGCCCCAGCATTTT. Residues: CATSDDTGSPNQPQHF. The genes are TRBV24-1 and TRBJ1-5; no firm D call. V lost 4 bases, J lost 4 bases, and 16 bases lay in between. The CDR3 length is 16 residues. The germline V gene has CDR1 KGHDR and CDR2 SFDVKD.

The chain combines TRBV3-1 (or the pseudogene TRBV3-2) with TRBJ2-2; possible D gene TRBD1, 6 bases. Germline lookup yields CDR1 LGHDT and CDR2 YNNKEL (reference sequence). The CDR3 is 15 amino acids. V was trimmed by 3 bases and J by 2 bases, leaving 10 bases between them. The DNA for the CDR3 is TGTGCCAGCAGCCATCCGGGACATAACACCGGGGAGCTGTTTTTT. It encodes CASSHPGHNTGELFF.

The J gene is TRBJ2-7, the V gene TRBV11-2; D possibly corresponds to TRBD2 (5 bases). The ends were cut back, 5 bases at V and 4 bases at J, with 15 bases in the middle. CDR3 length equals 14 residues. Germline CDR1 and CDR2: SGHAT and FQNNGV. The CDR3 nucleotides read TGTGCCAGCAGCCCTCTTAGGACTTTTTACGAGCAGTACTTC. Translated: CASSPLRTFYEQYF.

The chain has TRBV28 and TRBJ2-7, with TRBD1 matching 7 bases. The V segment lost 6 bases and the J segment 2 bases; nucleotides outside the gene matches: 13. CDR3 size: 16 residues. Germline-derived CDR1 and CDR2 are MDHEN and SYDVKM. CDR3 DNA sequence: TGTGCCAGCAGACCCGTAGCCGGGACAGTGACCTACGAGCAGTACTTC. Translating gives CASRPVAGTVTYEQYF.

This clone was seen only once. This chain connects TRBV6-2 or TRBV6-3 to TRBJ2-2, with D possibly matching TRBD2 (7 bases). V lost 3 bases and J lost 7, with 15 bases in between. The length of the CDR3 is 15 residues. In germline, CDR1 is MNHEY, CDR2 SVGEGT. DNA for the CDR3: TGTGCCAGCAGTTATGCGGGGGCCTATCACGGGGAGCTGTTTTTT. It translates to CASSYAGAYHGELFF.

The gene calls are TRBV6-2 or TRBV6-3 and TRBJ2-1, with 9 nucleotides matching TRBD2. CDR1 is MNHEY, CDR2 SVGEGT, per germline. The CDR3 spans 15 residues. With 0 bases clipped from V and 8 bases from J, the junction kept 5 bases outside the gene matches. CDR3 protein: CASSYSLAGLDEQFF. In nucleotides, the CDR3 is TGTGCCAGCAGTTACTCGCTAGCGGGGTTGGATGAGCAGTTCTTC.

The rearrangement joins TRBV24-1 to TRBJ2-5; possibly TRBD1 for D (7 bases). Germline V CDR1 and CDR2: KGHDR, SFDVKD. This CDR3 contains 14 residues. Trimming stripped 3 bases from V and 5 bases from J, with 12 bases between. CDR3 DNA: TGTGCCACCAGTGATCAGGGGGGCCGGGAGACCCAGTACTTC. As protein: CATSDQGGRETQYF.

The V gene is TRBV9, the J gene TRBJ1-2; D is unclear. Trimming left V 0 bases short and J 7 bases short, with 13 bases between. The CDR3 runs 14 residues. The germline V gene encodes CDR1 SGDLS and CDR2 YYNGEE. DNA for the CDR3: TGTGCCAGCAGCGTAGGTGAGGGCTCGGGTGGCTACACCTTC. Amino acids: CASSVGEGSGGYTF.

The V gene is TRBV4-1, the J gene TRBJ2-3, with 12 bases matching TRBD2. Germline assignment: CDR1 MGHRA and CDR2 YSYEKL. The V gene end was trimmed by 8 bases and the J gene end by 6 bases; junction bases not matched to a gene: 6. This CDR3 comprises 14 residues. CDR3 DNA sequence: TGCGCCAGCGGCTTACTAGCGGGGGGCGATACGCAGTATTTT. Residues: CASGLLAGGDTQYF.

The chain employs TRBV5-4 and TRBJ2-1; 10 bases map to TRBD2. J was trimmed by 4 bases and V by 7 bases; bases with no gene match: 5. The V gene's germline CDR1 is SGHNT and CDR2 YYREEE (reference sequence). The CDR3 length is 14 residues. The CDR3 DNA is TGTGCCAGCCGCGGACTAGCGGATTACAATGAGCAGTTCTTC. This sequence encodes CASRGLADYNEQFF. The variable domain in full, with the rest retrieved from reference TRBV5-4 and TRBJ2-1, is ETGVTQSPTHLIKTRGQQVTLRCSSQSGHNTVSWYQQALGQGPQFIFQYYREEENGRGNFPPRFSGLQFPNYSSELNVNALELDDSALYLCASRGLADYNEQFFGPGTRLTVL.

The J gene is TRBJ2-2, the V gene TRBV12-3 or TRBV12-4; D remains unclear. V was pared by 3 bases and J by 8 bases, with 7 bases between. The CDR3 is made up of 12 amino acids. The CDR3 coding sequence is TGTGCCAGCAGTTTTAGTGTTGGGGAGCTGTTTTTT. Translation: CASSFSVGELFF.

V usage is TRBV27 and J usage is TRBJ1-2, with TRBD1 as a possible D gene (6 bases). Germline lookup yields CDR1 MNHEY and CDR2 SMNVEV (reference sequence). V gave up 2 bases and J gave up 5 bases, with 15 bases separating them. This CDR3 has 15 residues. CDR3 coding DNA: TGTGCCAGCAGTTTAATTGGGGGCATAGAATATGGCTACACCTTC. Translated: CASSLIGGIEYGYTF.

This clone was seen once. Mismatch with germline at one junction end may stem from a read error. The chain couples TRBV11-3 to TRBJ2-7; D is possibly TRBD1 (6 bases). There are 14 residues in the CDR3. The germline V gene encodes CDR1 SGHNT and CDR2 YENEEA. This chain's CDR3 is CASNLGGQSYEQYF. The CDR3 bases are TGTGCCAGCAACTTAGGTGGACAGTCCTACGAGCAGTACTTC. The variable domain in full, with the rest retrieved from reference TRBV11-3 and TRBJ2-7, is EAGVVQSPRYKIIEKKQPVAFWCNPISGHNTLYWYLQNLGQGPELLIRYENEEAVDDSQLPKDRFSAERLKGVDSTLKIQPAELGDSAVYLCASNLGGQSYEQYFGPGTRLTVT.

This chain joins TRBV7-9 and TRBJ1-1; D is perhaps TRBD1 (5 bases). The CDR3 is 16 amino acids. CDR1 and CDR2 from the germline V gene are SEHNR and FQNEAQ (reference sequence). Trimming removed 10 bases at V and 1 base at J, with 22 bases between. CDR3 coding DNA: TGTGCCATCGAAGAACCAGGGCAAGTGACGAACACTGAAGCTTTCTTT. Protein product: CAIEEPGQVTNTEAFF.

This rearrangement joins TRBV6-5 to TRBJ1-6; the D is unclear. Germline CDR1 and CDR2: MNHEY and SVGAGI. The CDR3 has 14 amino acids. V was trimmed by 8 bases and J by 7 bases, leaving 15 bases between them. The CDR3 region is CASGEGLPNSPLHF. CDR3 nucleotide sequence: TGTGCCAGCGGGGAGGGTCTGCCCAATTCACCCCTCCACTTT.

The rearrangement joins TRBV2 to TRBJ1-5; no definite D call. Germline assignment: CDR1 SNHLY and CDR2 FYNNEI. The CDR3 runs to 14 residues. Trimming stripped 5 bases from V and 1 base from J, with 9 bases between. CDR3 DNA sequence: TGTGCCAGCAGTTCAACACAAAGCAATCAGCCCCAGCATTTT. It codes for CASSSTQSNQPQHF. Combining the CDR3 with reference TRBV2 and TRBJ1-5 gives the whole variable domain EPEVTQTPSHQVTQMGQEVILRCVPISNHLYFYWYRQILGQKVEFLVSFYNNEISEKSEIFDDQFSVERPDGSNFTLKIRSTKLEDSAMYFCASSSTQSNQPQHFGDGTRLSIL.

The chain employs TRBV10-2 and TRBJ1-2; a possible D gene is TRBD1 (5 bases). This CDR3 comprises 13 residues. Looked up from germline, CDR1 is WSHSY and CDR2 is SAAADI. The V and J ends lost 2 bases and 6 bases respectively, with 10 bases between them. As DNA, the CDR3 is TGCGCCAGCAGTGAGACAGGCGGAAATGGCTACACCTTC. This sequence encodes CASSETGGNGYTF.